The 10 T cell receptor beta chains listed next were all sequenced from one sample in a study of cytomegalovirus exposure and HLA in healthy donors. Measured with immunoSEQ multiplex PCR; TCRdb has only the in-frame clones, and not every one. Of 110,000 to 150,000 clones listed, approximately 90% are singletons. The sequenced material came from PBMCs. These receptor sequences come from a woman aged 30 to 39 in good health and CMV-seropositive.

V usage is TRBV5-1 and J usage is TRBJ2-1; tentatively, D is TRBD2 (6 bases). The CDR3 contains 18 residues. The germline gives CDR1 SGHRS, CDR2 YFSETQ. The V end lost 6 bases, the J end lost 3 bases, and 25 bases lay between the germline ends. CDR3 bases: TGCGCCAGCACCACGGGAGAGGGTATGAACTACCGCTACAATGAGCAGTTCTTC. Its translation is CASTTGEGMNYRYNEQFF.

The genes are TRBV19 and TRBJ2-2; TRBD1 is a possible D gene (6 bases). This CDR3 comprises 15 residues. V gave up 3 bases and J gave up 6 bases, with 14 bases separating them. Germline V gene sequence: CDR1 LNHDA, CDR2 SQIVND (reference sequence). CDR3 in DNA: TGTGCCAGTAGTATTAAGGGGGTCTATGCCGGGGAGCTGTTTTTT. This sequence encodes CASSIKGVYAGELFF.

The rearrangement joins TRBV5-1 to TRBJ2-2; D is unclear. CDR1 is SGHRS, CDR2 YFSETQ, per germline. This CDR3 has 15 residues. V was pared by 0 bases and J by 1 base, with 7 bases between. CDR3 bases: TGCGCCAGCAGCTTGGTCGTCGGGAACACCGGGGAGCTGTTTTTT. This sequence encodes CASSLVVGNTGELFF.

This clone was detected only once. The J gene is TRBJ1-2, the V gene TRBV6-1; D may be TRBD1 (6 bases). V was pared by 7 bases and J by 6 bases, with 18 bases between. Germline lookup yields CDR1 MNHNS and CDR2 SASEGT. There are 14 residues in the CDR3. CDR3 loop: CASMLDRSSDGYTF. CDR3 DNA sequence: TGTGCCAGCATGTTAGACAGGAGTAGTGATGGCTACACCTTC.

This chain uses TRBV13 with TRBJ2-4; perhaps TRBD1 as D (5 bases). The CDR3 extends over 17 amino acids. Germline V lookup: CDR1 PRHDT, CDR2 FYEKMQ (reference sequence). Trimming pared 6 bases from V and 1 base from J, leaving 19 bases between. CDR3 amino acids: CASSHTDIFGAKNIQYF. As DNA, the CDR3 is TGTGCCAGCAGTCATACGGACATTTTCGGGGCCAAAAACATTCAGTACTTC.

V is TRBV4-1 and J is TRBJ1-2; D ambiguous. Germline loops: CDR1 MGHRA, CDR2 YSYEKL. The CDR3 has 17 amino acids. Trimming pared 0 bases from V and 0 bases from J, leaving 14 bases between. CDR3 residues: CASSQDGETLANYGYTF. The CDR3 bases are TGCGCCAGCAGCCAAGATGGGGAGACGTTAGCTAACTATGGCTACACCTTC.

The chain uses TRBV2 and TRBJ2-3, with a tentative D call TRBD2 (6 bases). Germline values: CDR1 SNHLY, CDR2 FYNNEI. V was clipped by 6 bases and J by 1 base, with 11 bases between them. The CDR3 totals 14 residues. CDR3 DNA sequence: TGTGCCAGCAGGCCGCTAGCGCGCACAGATACGCAGTATTTT. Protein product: CASRPLARTDTQYF. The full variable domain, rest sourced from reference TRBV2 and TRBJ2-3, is EPEVTQTPSHQVTQMGQEVILRCVPISNHLYFYWYRQILGQKVEFLVSFYNNEISEKSEIFDDQFSVERPDGSNFTLKIRSTKLEDSAMYFCASRPLARTDTQYFGPGTRLTVL.

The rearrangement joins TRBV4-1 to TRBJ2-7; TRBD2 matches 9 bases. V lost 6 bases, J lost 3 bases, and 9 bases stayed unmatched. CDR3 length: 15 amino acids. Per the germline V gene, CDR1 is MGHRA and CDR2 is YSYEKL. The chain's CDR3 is CASSLVLAGVYEQYF. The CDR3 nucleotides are TGCGCCAGCAGTCTTGTATTAGCGGGAGTCTACGAGCAGTACTTC.

The CDR3 here is CASRLQGKSSYEQYF. Here the CDR3 DNA reads TGTGCCAGCAGGTTACAGGGGAAGAGCTCCTACGAGCAGTACTTC. The rearrangement joins TRBV6-1 to TRBJ2-7, with 7 bases lining up with TRBD1. CDR1 and CDR2 from the germline V gene are MNHNS and SASEGT. V trimming: 6 bases; J trimming: 0 bases; junction bases outside the gene matches: 8. CDR3 length: 15 residues.

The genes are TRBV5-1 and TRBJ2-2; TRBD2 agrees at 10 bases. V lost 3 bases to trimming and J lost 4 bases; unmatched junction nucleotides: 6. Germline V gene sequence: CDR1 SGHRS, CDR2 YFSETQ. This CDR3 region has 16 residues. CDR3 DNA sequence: TGCGCCAGCAGCTGGCGGGGACTAGCGATCACCGGGGAGCTGTTTTTT. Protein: CASSWRGLAITGELFF.